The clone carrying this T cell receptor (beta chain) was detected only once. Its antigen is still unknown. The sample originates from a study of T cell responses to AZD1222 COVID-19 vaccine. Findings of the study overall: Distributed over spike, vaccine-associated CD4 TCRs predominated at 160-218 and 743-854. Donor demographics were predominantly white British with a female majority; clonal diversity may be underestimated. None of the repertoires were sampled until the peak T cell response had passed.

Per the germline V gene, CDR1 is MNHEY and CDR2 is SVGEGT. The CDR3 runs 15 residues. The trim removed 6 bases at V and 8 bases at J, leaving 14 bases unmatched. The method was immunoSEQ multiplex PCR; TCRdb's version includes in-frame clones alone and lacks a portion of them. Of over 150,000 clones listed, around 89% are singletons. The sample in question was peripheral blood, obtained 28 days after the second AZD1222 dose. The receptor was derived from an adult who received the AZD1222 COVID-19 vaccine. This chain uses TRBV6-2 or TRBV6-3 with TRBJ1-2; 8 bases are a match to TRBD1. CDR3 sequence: CASSDRDRPSLGYTF. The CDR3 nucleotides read TGTGCCAGCAGCGACCGGGACAGGCCGTCACTGGGCTACACCTTC.